The clone carrying this T cell receptor (beta chain) was observed a handful of times. The data stem from a study of blood T cells in healthy people across ages. The length of the CDR3 is 14 residues. Trimming shortened V by 3 bases and J by 2 bases, and 7 bases separated the two germline ends. The germline V gene encodes CDR1 MDHEN and CDR2 SYDVKM. Combining a sample-barcoded 5' primer with a J-beta primer mix, a second PCR ran for roughly 6 to 12 cycles. TCRdb passed the 5' RACE reads through MiXCR, listing each CDR3 protein once. The sample holds roughly 1,100,000 distinct CDR3 sequences, 20% to 25% seen once. These data are also associated with another study on T cells of mothers and their children.

Sequencing input: blood. This sequence was found in a girl aged 2 to 10 in good health. The V and J genes are TRBV28 and TRBJ2-2; perhaps TRBD2 as D (6 bases). CDR3 sequence reads: CASSFGRNTGELFF. The CDR3 DNA reads TGTGCCAGCAGTTTCGGGAGAAACACCGGGGAGCTGTTTTTT.